This T cell receptor (beta chain) was recovered during a study of blood T cell repertoires in COVID-19. The trim removed 4 bases at V and 1 base at J, leaving 5 bases unmatched. Germline CDR1 and CDR2: SGHTA and FQGTGA. CDR3 length: 16 amino acids. The table came from immunoSEQ multiplex PCR; TCRdb's copy has only in-frame clones and leaves some out. The data show tens of thousands of clones, 79% seen once. The sample taken for sequencing was peripheral blood. The V gene is TRBV7-3, the J gene TRBJ2-1; 9 bases line up with TRBD1. This sequence originates from a woman between 50 and 59 years old with acute or convalescent COVID-19. In DNA form, the CDR3 reads TGTGCCAGCAGCTCTCACAGGGGGCTTTCCTACAATGAGCAGTTCTTC. Amino acids: CASSSHRGLSYNEQFF.